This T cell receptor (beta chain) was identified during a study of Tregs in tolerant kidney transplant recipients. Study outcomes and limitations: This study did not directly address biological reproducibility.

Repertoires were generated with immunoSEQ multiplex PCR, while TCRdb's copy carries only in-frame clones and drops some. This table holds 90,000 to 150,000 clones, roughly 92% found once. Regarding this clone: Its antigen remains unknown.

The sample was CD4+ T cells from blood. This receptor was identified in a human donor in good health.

The CDR3 DNA follows: TGTGCCAGCAGAACCCTCCGGGACAGGCCCCACGGGGAGCTGTTTTTT. This sequence encodes CASRTLRDRPHGELFF. The chain recombines TRBV2 with TRBJ2-2; 8 bases are a match to TRBD1. V dropped 6 bases and J dropped 7; count of bases not matched to a gene: 13. Germline assignment: CDR1 SNHLY and CDR2 FYNNEI. The CDR3 is 16 residues long.